These 30 T cell receptor beta chains share one sample of origin, sequenced in a study of T cell responses to AZD1222 COVID-19 vaccine. Measured with immunoSEQ multiplex PCR; TCRdb has only the in-frame clones, and not every one. This table holds 90,000 to 130,000 clones, 70% to 90% found once. The sample here was peripheral blood, taken on day 0 of AZD1222 vaccination. These receptors were obtained from an adult in good health.

The sample holds a few counts of this clone. This chain uses TRBV6-1 with TRBJ1-2, with D hard to call. The CDR3 length is 13 residues. The V end lost 2 bases, the J end lost 6 bases, and 10 bases lay between the germline ends. CDR1 is MNHNS, CDR2 SASEGT, per germline. CDR3: CASSEINADGYTF. CDR3 sequence (DNA): TGTGCCAGCAGTGAAATAAACGCGGATGGCTACACCTTC.

This chain links TRBV2 with TRBJ2-5; D is tentatively TRBD1 or TRBD2 (5 bases each). CDR3 length: 15 amino acids. Trimming left V 6 bases short and J 0 bases short, with 14 bases between. The V gene's germline CDR1 is SNHLY and CDR2 FYNNEI. The CDR3 protein is CASRGVAGHQETQYF. In DNA, the CDR3 is TGTGCCAGCAGGGGGGTGGCAGGGCACCAAGAGACCCAGTACTTC.

The chain links TRBV7-9 to TRBJ2-7; possibly TRBD2 for D (6 bases). This CDR3 is built from 14 residues. CDR1 SEHNR and CDR2 FQNEAQ come from the germline V gene (reference sequence). Between the trimmed V and J ends, which lost 5 bases and 0 bases, there was a span of 11 bases. CDR3 sequence: CASSQPGSSYEQYF. In DNA form, the CDR3 reads TGTGCCAGCAGCCAACCCGGGAGCTCCTACGAGCAGTACTTC.

The chain uses TRBV9 and TRBJ2-1; 8 bases are shared with TRBD2. CDR3 length: 17 residues. V lost 0 bases and J lost 4; bases outside the gene matches: 9. Germline CDR1 reads SGDLS; CDR2 reads YYNGEE. The CDR3 DNA is TGTGCCAGCAGCGTAGGTAGTGGAACTAGCGGTTACAATGAGCAGTTCTTC. Its translation: CASSVGSGTSGYNEQFF.

The rearrangement links TRBV10-1 to TRBJ1-5; TRBD1 aligns across 7 bases. CDR3 length: 17 residues. Per the germline V gene, CDR1 is WNHNN and CDR2 is SYGVQD (reference sequence). With 9 bases clipped from V and 4 bases from J, the junction kept 18 bases outside the gene matches. The CDR3 reads CASPSVSGTAINQPQHF. The CDR3 DNA follows: TGCGCCAGTCCGTCCGTTTCCGGGACAGCCATTAATCAGCCCCAGCATTTT.

This chain connects TRBV7-9 to TRBJ1-2, with TRBD1 identical over 10 bases. The V gene end was trimmed by 5 bases and the J gene end by 7 bases; junction bases not matched to a gene: 7. Looked up from germline, CDR1 is SEHNR and CDR2 is FQNEAQ (reference sequence). The CDR3 totals 14 residues. CDR3 sequence reads: CASSGDRGGAGYTF. CDR3 coding DNA: TGTGCCAGCAGCGGGGACAGGGGCGGGGCTGGCTACACCTTC.

The rearrangement joins TRBV3-1 (or the pseudogene TRBV3-2) to TRBJ2-5; D tentatively fits TRBD1 or TRBD2 (5 bases each). The CDR3 is 14 residues long. Germline-derived CDR1 and CDR2 are LGHDT and YNNKEL (reference sequence). V shed 4 bases and J shed 4 bases, with 13 bases lying between them. The CDR3 DNA reads as TGTGCCAGCAGCCTCCGGGACCTTGGAGAGACCCAGTACTTC. It codes for CASSLRDLGETQYF.

The chain has TRBV18 and TRBJ1-4; tentative D call: TRBD1 (5 bases). The CDR3 extends over 13 amino acids. Germline CDR1 KGHSH, CDR2 LQKENI. Trimming left V 5 bases short and J 7 bases short, with 11 bases between. CDR3 coding DNA: TGTGCCAGCTCAGAAAGGGGTGGTGAAAAACTGTTTTTT. Translation: CASSERGGEKLFF.

The chain joins TRBV7-3 to TRBJ2-2; D gene ambiguous. The CDR3 runs 14 residues. Germline V gene sequence: CDR1 SGHTA, CDR2 FQGTGA. V was shortened by 2 bases and J by 6 bases, with 10 bases between the two germline ends. The CDR3 bases are TGTGCCAGCAGCTTATTTGGGTCCCCCGGGGAGCTGTTTTTT. It yields the protein CASSLFGSPGELFF.

The CDR3 DNA follows: TGTGCCAGCAGGGATTCACCGGGGGCTAGTTTGCAGTTCTTC. It encodes CASRDSPGASLQFF. This chain connects TRBV6-5 to TRBJ2-1; D may be TRBD1 or TRBD2 (6 bases each). Trimming removed 6 bases from V and 12 bases from J, with 21 bases in between. The CDR3 is 14 residues long. Germline assignment: CDR1 MNHEY and CDR2 SVGAGI.

The chain couples TRBV3-1 (or the pseudogene TRBV3-2) to TRBJ2-2, with D perhaps matching TRBD1 (6 bases). V lost 0 bases to trimming and J lost 4 bases, with 9 bases between them. CDR1 is LGHDT and CDR2 is YNNKEL in the germline V gene (reference sequence). CDR3 length: 15 amino acids. The CDR3 sequence: CASSQDGGSTGELFF. CDR3 bases: TGTGCCAGCAGCCAAGATGGGGGCAGCACCGGGGAGCTGTTTTTT.

The chain carries TRBV28 and TRBJ2-5; a possible D gene is TRBD2 (5 bases). The CDR3 loop spans 14 amino acids. Between the trimmed V and J ends, which lost 5 bases and 5 bases, there was a span of 15 bases. Germline values: CDR1 MDHEN, CDR2 SYDVKM. Here the CDR3 reads CASSIFEGAETQYF. The CDR3 region has the DNA TGTGCCAGCAGTATTTTTGAGGGCGCGGAGACCCAGTACTTC.

The J gene is TRBJ2-7, the V gene TRBV28; 7 positions match TRBD1. This CDR3 has 13 amino acids. With V trimmed by 6 bases and J by 4 bases, 6 bases remained unmatched. CDR1 MDHEN and CDR2 SYDVKM come from the germline V gene. DNA of the CDR3: TGTGCCAGCAGGAGAAAGGGGGCTTACGAGCAGTACTTC. Its protein is CASRRKGAYEQYF.

The V call is TRBV7-2, the J call TRBJ1-1; maybe TRBD1 (5 bases). Germline V gene lookup returns CDR1 SGHTA and CDR2 FQGNSA. The CDR3 contains 14 residues. The ends were cut back, 4 bases at V and 6 bases at J, with 15 bases in the middle. The CDR3 protein is CASSSRWGRAEAFF. The DNA of the CDR3 is TGTGCCAGCAGCTCCCGTTGGGGACGCGCTGAAGCTTTCTTT.

The rearrangement uses TRBV9 and TRBJ2-1; D possibly uses TRBD1 or TRBD2 (5 bases each). Germline V gene data show CDR1 as SGDLS and CDR2 as YYNGEE. This CDR3 is built from 15 residues. Trimming took off 0 bases at V and 5 bases at J, with 12 bases between the two ends. The CDR3 DNA reads TGTGCCAGCAGCGTAGAGGGGACGGCAAACAATGAGCAGTTCTTC. Its translation is CASSVEGTANNEQFF. The full variable domain, rest sourced from reference TRBV9 and TRBJ2-1, is DSGVTQTPKHLITATGQRVTLRCSPRSGDLSVYWYQQSLDQGLQFLIQYYNGEERAKGNILERFSAQQFPDLHSELNLSSLELGDSALYFCASSVEGTANNEQFFGPGTRLTVL.

This clone was observed a few times. The chain employs TRBV27 and TRBJ2-6, with 8 bases aligning to TRBD2. Germline CDR1 MNHEY, CDR2 SMNVEV (reference sequence). The V and J ends lost 5 bases and 3 bases, in that order; junction bases with no gene match: 6. This CDR3 is 16 amino acids long. The CDR3, as DNA: TGTGCCAGCAGTCGGGTGAGCGGGAGTGGGGCCAACGTCCTGACTTTC. This sequence encodes CASSRVSGSGANVLTF.

V usage is TRBV9 and J usage is TRBJ2-4; TRBD1 matches 9 bases. The ends lost 0 bases at V and 9 bases at J; junction bases unmatched: 7. Germline V gene data show CDR1 as SGDLS and CDR2 as YYNGEE. The CDR3 spans 15 residues. CDR3 sequence reads: CASSVGGQGSRIQYF. CDR3 DNA: TGTGCCAGCAGCGTAGGGGGACAGGGATCTCGCATTCAGTACTTC. The full variable domain, in which reference TRBV9 and TRBJ2-4 provide the parts outside the CDR3, is DSGVTQTPKHLITATGQRVTLRCSPRSGDLSVYWYQQSLDQGLQFLIQYYNGEERAKGNILERFSAQQFPDLHSELNLSSLELGDSALYFCASSVGGQGSRIQYFGAGTRLSVL.

The chain couples TRBV18 to TRBJ1-1; D unclear. Trimming stripped 3 bases from V and 10 bases from J, with 12 bases between. CDR1 and CDR2 from the germline V gene are KGHSH and LQKENI. CDR3 length: 12 amino acids. CDR3 in amino acids: CASSPGAPGAFF. The CDR3 region has the DNA TGTGCCAGCTCACCCGGTGCCCCGGGAGCTTTCTTT.

CDR3 region: CASSLEASGLNTGELFF. The CDR3 DNA sequence: TGTGCCAGCAGCTTGGAGGCTAGCGGGCTAAACACCGGGGAGCTGTTTTTT. The chain carries TRBV5-4 and TRBJ2-2; 8 nucleotides match TRBD2. The CDR3 sequence is 17 residues long. The V and J ends lost 0 bases and 2 bases, in that order; junction bases with no gene match: 6. Germline V gene lookup returns CDR1 SGHNT and CDR2 YYREEE (reference sequence).

The rearrangement uses TRBV18 and TRBJ2-7, with 8 bases aligning to TRBD2. Per the germline V gene, CDR1 is KGHSH and CDR2 is LQKENI. The CDR3 covers 18 residues. The J segment lost 1 base and the V segment lost 0 bases, leaving 11 bases of the junction unmatched. CDR3 coding DNA: TGTGCCAGCTCACCACCGTTGGGTTCCCTAGCGGGTTCCTACGAGCAGTACTTC. Its protein product is CASSPPLGSLAGSYEQYF.

The chain couples TRBV2 to TRBJ1-2, with D uncertain. Trimming removed 6 bases at V and 3 bases at J, with 17 bases between. The CDR3 has 15 amino acids. Germline V lookup: CDR1 SNHLY, CDR2 FYNNEI. The CDR3 here is CASRDRPEGYYGYTF. CDR3 coding DNA: TGTGCCAGCAGGGATAGGCCTGAGGGTTACTATGGCTACACCTTC.

This chain links TRBV20-1 with TRBJ1-3; TRBD1 might be the D (5 bases). V lost 0 bases, J lost 9 bases, and 6 bases lay in between. The CDR3 is 11 amino acids. The germline gives CDR1 DFQATT, CDR2 SNEGSKA (reference sequence). CDR3 bases: TGCAGTGCTAGAGATCAGGGCACCATATATTTT. Its protein is CSARDQGTIYF.

The chain joins TRBV18 to TRBJ1-3; D gene unclear. The CDR3 sequence is 16 residues long. Germline CDR1 and CDR2: KGHSH and LQKENI. V gave up 2 bases and J gave up 2 bases, with 13 bases separating them. CDR3 DNA sequence: TGTGCCAGCTCACCAAATTCGGGTAGCGCTGGAAACACCATATATTTT. As protein: CASSPNSGSAGNTIYF.

V usage is TRBV7-2 and J usage is TRBJ1-2, with 8 bases aligning to TRBD1. Germline assignment: CDR1 SGHTA and CDR2 FQGNSA. The CDR3 contains 14 residues. V lost 0 bases, J lost 3 bases, and 0 bases stayed unmatched. CDR3 bases: TGTGCCAGCAGCTTAGCGGGACAGGACTATGGCTACACCTTC. Protein sequence: CASSLAGQDYGYTF.

V gene TRBV4-3 combines with J gene TRBJ2-1; no reliable D call. Trimming pared 2 bases from V and 3 bases from J, leaving 11 bases between. CDR3 length: 15 amino acids. Germline-derived CDR1 and CDR2 are LGHNA and YSLEER. The CDR3 loop is CASSQSARYYNEQFF. DNA of the CDR3: TGCGCCAGCAGCCAATCGGCTCGCTACTACAATGAGCAGTTCTTC.

The rearrangement links TRBV5-6 to TRBJ1-4, with TRBD1 matching over 11 bases. The germline V gene has CDR1 SGHDT and CDR2 YYEEEE. The CDR3 extends over 15 amino acids. The V gene end was trimmed by 3 bases and the J gene end by 5 bases; junction bases not matched to a gene: 3. The DNA for the CDR3 is TGTGCCAGCAGCTACGGGACAGGGGGGAATGAAAAACTGTTTTTT. Its translation: CASSYGTGGNEKLFF.

The chain links TRBV10-3 to TRBJ1-6; no clear D gene. Germline CDR1 and CDR2: ENHRY and SYGVKD. The CDR3 consists of 14 residues. The V end lost 3 bases, the J end lost 6 bases, and 9 bases lay between the germline ends. CDR3 sequence reads: CAISDPYPNSPLHF. CDR3 bases: TGTGCCATCAGTGATCCTTATCCTAATTCACCCCTCCACTTT.

V and J are TRBV5-1 and TRBJ2-5; D is ambiguous. The germline V gene encodes CDR1 SGHRS and CDR2 YFSETQ. Trimming shortened V by 4 bases and J by 2 bases, and 12 bases separated the two germline ends. CDR3 length equals 14 residues. The CDR3 is CASSDGRPQETQYF. The CDR3 DNA follows: TGCGCCAGCAGCGACGGCAGACCGCAAGAGACCCAGTACTTC.

This clone was picked up a small number of times. The rearrangement links TRBV14 to TRBJ2-1; D perhaps matches TRBD1 (6 bases). Germline V gives CDR1 SGHDN, CDR2 FVKESK. Trimming pared 4 bases from V and 3 bases from J, leaving 13 bases between. The length of the CDR3 is 15 residues. CDR3 in amino acids: CASSPTGHFYNEQFF. The CDR3 nucleotides read TGTGCCAGCAGCCCCACAGGGCATTTCTACAATGAGCAGTTCTTC.

This chain connects TRBV12-3 or TRBV12-4 to TRBJ2-7; D gene ambiguous. Trimming cost V 5 bases and J 6 bases, with 11 bases left between them. The CDR3 totals 12 residues. The CDR3 sequence is CASSLSRTEQYF. In DNA, the CDR3 is TGTGCCAGCAGTCTATCGAGGACCGAGCAGTACTTC.